One and the same sample provided the 18 T cell receptor beta chains below, sequenced in a study of T cell responses to AZD1222 COVID-19 vaccine. The assay was immunoSEQ multiplex PCR, and TCRdb's table has in-frame clones only and misses some. The sample yields about 120,000 clones, roughly 90% seen once. This material consisted of peripheral blood, taken on day 0 of AZD1222 vaccination. The receptors here all came from an adult in good health.

There are a few counts of this clone. V is TRBV28 and J is TRBJ2-3; no firm D call. Germline V gene data show CDR1 as MDHEN and CDR2 as SYDVKM. The V gene lost 3 bases and the J gene lost 3 bases, with 16 bases spanning the gap. This CDR3 comprises 16 residues. The CDR3 protein is CASSFANLIRTDTQYF. For the CDR3, the DNA is TGTGCCAGCAGTTTCGCGAACCTCATCCGAACAGATACGCAGTATTTT. Drawing the rest from reference TRBV28 and TRBJ2-3, the complete variable domain is DVKVTQSSRYLVKRTGEKVFLECVQDMDHENMFWYRQDPGLGLRLIYFSYDVKMKEKGDIPEGYSVSREKKERFSLILESASTNQTSMYLCASSFANLIRTDTQYFGPGTRLTVL.

V usage is TRBV13 and J usage is TRBJ2-7; D is uncertain. Per the germline V gene, CDR1 is PRHDT and CDR2 is FYEKMQ (reference sequence). This CDR3 has 14 residues. V lost 2 bases and J 1 base, leaving 9 bases between the germline ends. The CDR3 region has the DNA TGTGCCAGCAGCTTAAAAGGGCCTTCCTACGAGCAGTACTTC. Protein: CASSLKGPSYEQYF.

This clone showed up just a few times. CDR3 sequence reads: CATSDSPGSQNTGELFF. CDR3 coding DNA: TGTGCCACCAGTGATTCCCCGGGGAGCCAAAACACCGGGGAGCTGTTTTTT. The chain recombines TRBV24-1 with TRBJ2-2; D is possibly TRBD2 (5 bases). This CDR3 comprises 17 residues. Trimming removed 2 bases at V and 2 bases at J, with 14 bases between. Germline CDR1 is KGHDR and CDR2 is SFDVKD.

This sequence joins TRBV7-3 and TRBJ2-1; TRBD1 is a possible D gene (5 bases). The CDR3 runs 14 residues. Trimming shortened V by 1 base and J by 9 bases, and 13 bases separated the two germline ends. Germline CDR1 reads SGHTA; CDR2 reads FQGTGA. DNA of the CDR3: TGTGCCAGCAGCTTAATCAGGGAAGTCGGTGAGCAGTTCTTC. As protein: CASSLIREVGEQFF.

The genes are TRBV2 and TRBJ1-6; D is perhaps TRBD1 (5 bases). The CDR3 sequence is 16 residues long. Per the germline V gene, CDR1 is SNHLY and CDR2 is FYNNEI. V gave up 4 bases and J gave up 9 bases, with 19 bases separating them. CDR3: CASSVQVQGEGSPLHF. Written as DNA, the CDR3 is TGTGCCAGCAGTGTGCAGGTCCAGGGTGAAGGTTCACCCCTCCACTTT.

The count of this clone is one. This chain joins TRBV7-9 and TRBJ2-7; D is ambiguous. The germline V gene has CDR1 SEHNR and CDR2 FQNEAQ (reference sequence). This CDR3 has 15 amino acids. The V end lost 2 bases, the J end lost 1 base, and 12 bases lay between the germline ends. The CDR3 protein is CASSLRASRSYEQYF. The CDR3 nucleotides read TGTGCCAGCAGCTTACGGGCATCGAGGTCCTACGAGCAGTACTTC.

The V call is TRBV18, the J call TRBJ1-2; TRBD1 is a possible D gene (5 bases). This CDR3 comprises 14 residues. Germline CDR1 reads KGHSH; CDR2 reads LQKENI. The V and J ends lost 1 base and 14 bases respectively, with 20 bases between them. The CDR3 protein is CASSPRSGPHIETF. Here the CDR3 DNA reads TGTGCCAGCTCACCACGGTCAGGGCCCCATATTGAGACCTTC.

The chain has TRBV4-1 and TRBJ2-3; D may match TRBD1 or TRBD2 (6 bases each). This CDR3 is built from 18 residues. Germline V gives CDR1 MGHRA, CDR2 YSYEKL. Trimming left V 0 bases short and J 2 bases short, with 18 bases between. CDR3 DNA sequence: TGCGCCAGCAGCCAAGAGGGGGTGACCGGGGGCCCCACAGATACGCAGTATTTT. Its protein is CASSQEGVTGGPTDTQYF.

The V gene is TRBV9, the J gene TRBJ1-1, with unresolved D. Germline CDR1 and CDR2: SGDLS and YYNGEE. CDR3 length: 15 residues. V gave up 0 bases and J gave up 0 bases, with 9 bases separating them. The CDR3 bases are TGTGCCAGCAGCGTAGGGCCGAACATGAACACTGAAGCTTTCTTT. This sequence encodes CASSVGPNMNTEAFF.

V gene TRBV5-1 combines with J gene TRBJ2-7; 10 bases align to TRBD1. CDR3 length: 14 residues. J was trimmed by 5 bases and V by 3 bases; bases with no gene match: 5. The germline gives CDR1 SGHRS, CDR2 YFSETQ. DNA of the CDR3: TGCGCCAGCAGCTCCGGGACAGGGGTTAACGAGCAGTACTTC. Protein: CASSSGTGVNEQYF.

The rearrangement links TRBV27 to TRBJ2-3, with D possibly TRBD1 on 5 matching bases. The V gene's germline CDR1 is MNHEY and CDR2 SMNVEV (reference sequence). The CDR3 has 13 amino acids. Deletions cut 3 bases from V and 7 bases from J, with 11 bases between. CDR3: CASSFQGPNTQYF. Here the CDR3 DNA reads TGTGCCAGCAGTTTCCAGGGCCCAAATACGCAGTATTTT.

The chain is built from TRBV30 and TRBJ2-3; TRBD2 matches at 8 bases. Per germline, CDR1 GTSNPN and CDR2 SVGIG (reference sequence). Trimming removed 3 bases from V and 2 bases from J; junction bases left unmatched: 4. The CDR3 contains 14 residues. CDR3 loop: CAWRSGGHTDTQYF. Here the CDR3 DNA reads TGTGCCTGGAGATCGGGGGGGCACACAGATACGCAGTATTTT.

This rearrangement joins TRBV10-2 to TRBJ1-1; no definite D call. CDR1 and CDR2 (germline): WSHSY, SAAADI. This CDR3 has 14 amino acids. Trimming removed 3 bases at V and 4 bases at J, with 12 bases between. The CDR3 DNA reads TGCGCCAGCAGTGATGAGTCCCGGGGCACTGAAGCTTTCTTT. Protein product: CASSDESRGTEAFF.

The CDR3: CASSLRAGTGVNEQFF. DNA for the CDR3: TGCGCCAGCAGCTTACGAGCCGGGACAGGGGTCAATGAGCAGTTCTTC. V usage is TRBV5-1 and J usage is TRBJ2-1; 10 positions agree with TRBD1. Germline V CDR1 and CDR2: SGHRS, YFSETQ. Trimming cost V 2 bases and J 6 bases; bases outside gene matches: 8. The CDR3 sequence is 16 residues long.

The chain recombines TRBV7-9 with TRBJ2-5; D call uncertain. Germline CDR1 SEHNR, CDR2 FQNEAQ (reference sequence). The V and J ends lost 2 bases and 4 bases respectively, with 11 bases between them. The CDR3 totals 14 residues. This chain's CDR3 is CASSLIVSGETQYF. In DNA form, the CDR3 reads TGTGCCAGCAGCTTAATCGTTTCGGGAGAGACCCAGTACTTC.

This clone occurred a few times. The chain carries TRBV3-1 (or the pseudogene TRBV3-2) and TRBJ1-1; perhaps TRBD1 as D (5 bases). The CDR3 spans 15 residues. V lost 4 bases and J 4 bases, leaving 16 bases between the germline ends. CDR1 and CDR2 from the germline V gene are LGHDT and YNNKEL (reference sequence). The CDR3 protein is CASSPFVRGGTEAFF. The CDR3 bases are TGTGCCAGCAGCCCCTTTGTAAGGGGTGGCACTGAAGCTTTCTTT.

The chain has TRBV6-5 and TRBJ2-1, with 10 nucleotides matching TRBD1. This CDR3 region has 15 residues. With 5 bases clipped from V and 1 base from J, the junction kept 2 bases outside the gene matches. Per the germline V gene, CDR1 is MNHEY and CDR2 is SVGAGI. CDR3 nucleotide sequence: TGTGCCAGCAGTCCGGACAGGGGGTCCTACAATGAGCAGTTCTTC. It is translated as CASSPDRGSYNEQFF.

The table lists this clone with a count of one. The chain couples TRBV28 to TRBJ2-7; 9 bases line up with TRBD1. Germline values: CDR1 MDHEN, CDR2 SYDVKM. V was pared by 6 bases and J by 4 bases, with 4 bases of the junction left unmatched. The CDR3 contains 13 residues. The CDR3 DNA reads TGTGCCAGCAGCCTACAGGGGGCATACGAGCAGTACTTC. Amino acid sequence: CASSLQGAYEQYF.